The entry that follows covers one T cell receptor (beta chain) sequence. The specificity of this receptor is unknown. No per-base quality is available; no much larger clone lies one base away. The entry originates in a study of cytomegalovirus exposure and HLA in healthy donors (dated by TCRdb to about 2017). With regard to the full study: An earlier analysis of some 600 of the donors reported about 280 Gb of sequence data and 117 million unique TCR beta sequences obtained from 180 million or so T cells. The aim of the study was to test whether cataloging public T cell receptors could identify signatures of past pathogen exposure. Genome-wide SNP genotypes for about three fifths of the roughly 700 donors were used in a later genetic analysis, which treated that subset as a discovery cohort. A handful of DR-DQ haplotypes were treated as single units for association and clustering because of strong linkage in the cohort. High-throughput TCR immunosequencing, statistical association of individual TCRs with disease status, and machine learning were combined to predict cytomegalovirus infection status. Typing coverage differed by locus: A, B, C, DRB1 and DQB1 were typed in roughly 620-630 donors, DQA1 in roughly 500, DPA1 in some 570, and DPB1 in 472. Donor age, sex, ethnicity and CMV serostatus were compiled alongside the repertoire data. The study used immunosequencing to profile the T cell repertoires of approximately 690 subjects and linked those repertoires to cytomegalovirus serostatus. The genetic ancestry cluster associated with self-reported Caucasian donors included approximately 85% of the 398 genotyped donors. Besides the first cohort of roughly 640 subjects, a separate validation cohort made up of over 100 different subjects was used. Rather than drawing on any new phenotypic data, the later analysis identified candidate immune exposures from TCR beta sequences and the way those sequences occurred across donors. To study patterns of TCR occurrence, a later analysis re-analyzed previously published TCR beta repertoires from around 700 donors and added high-resolution HLA genotyping. Class I and class II HLA loci were covered by the typing at four-digit resolution. All discovery cohort repertoires had been generated using a single sequencing platform. An earlier analysis of 587 of the donors used high-throughput TCR beta sequencing to judge whether each TCR beta V gene segment behaved as functional or pseudogenic. On average, 235,054 unique TCR beta nucleotide sequences were sequenced per donor among 300 to 500 genotyped donors of the cohort, with roughly 18% of those sequences being non-productive. An early release covering 550 to 700 HLA-typed donors comprised approximately 300 gigabases of sequencing data and around 86 million unique TCR sequences. On the study overall, not on this receptor specifically: Because counts were too low, approximately 18 rarely observed V segments, including chromosome 9 orphons, were excluded from the earlier analysis of some 540 of the donors. A further reported finding was that TCR beta sequences accurately predicted the HLA-A and HLA-B alleles for most subjects in the first cohort. For the cohort, immune exposure information was limited to CMV serostatus. According to a later genetic analysis, donors in an Asian-associated ancestry cluster had fewer N-insertions in productive TCRs than the approximately 690-donor mean. Several of the top co-occurrence clusters appeared to be linked to parvovirus B19, influenza, CMV and Epstein-Barr virus, according to a later analysis. V-gene and J-gene trimming of TCR beta chains was associated with a missense DCLRE1C variant in a later genetic analysis, and the association was replicated in an independent cohort. The cohort was sequenced for TCR beta chains only, and without alpha or paired-chain data the features that could be detected were limited. Strong co-occurrence of HLA alleles, especially DR and DQ, made assigning TCR associations to individual alleles difficult. In a later analysis, the rate of TCR association differed among HLA loci, with DRB1 alleles having the most associated TCRs and HLA-C alleles having the fewest. Correlated functional status among segregating V segments might reflect linkage disequilibrium, but an unknown experimental factor could not be ruled out. In vitro tests confirmed that a few of the cytomegalovirus-associated TCR beta chains recognize cytomegalovirus antigens. Specific HLA alleles were associated with over 15,000 TCR beta sequences at a false discovery rate of 0.05 in a later analysis. Because HLA typing was missing for some donors at each locus, association tests included only the typed subset. The study gave a list of 150 to 200 TCR beta chains associated with cytomegalovirus. Cytomegalovirus status was reported to be diagnosed by the classifier with high specificity and sensitivity in both the original and validation cohorts. A later analysis found that most CMV-associated TCR beta chains appeared HLA-restricted, with HLA associations seemingly driven largely by CMV exposure. The sequencing pipeline was judged likely to have produced a cluster of highly shared sequence variants as a technical artifact. Some IMGT-functional V segments, including TRBV6-2 and TRBV6-3, could not be distinguished by the 87-base-pair reads and were therefore excluded. Presence/absence analyses assumed roughly uniform sequencing depth across donors, an assumption that may not hold. An earlier analysis of roughly 570 of the donors showed that most TCR beta V segments appeared in productive rearrangements either about 87% or about 30% of the time, which broadly matched IMGT annotations. A later analysis found that HLA-associated TCR beta chains were more clonally expanded and had lower generation probabilities than equally common non-associated chains. While some public TCRs were present in many individuals, most TCR sequences turned up only very rarely across donors. It was suggested by the authors that the approach could potentially be generalized to other disease states and immunological phenotypes.

In total, roughly 710 healthy bone marrow donors made up the cohort. At the time of sampling, every cohort member was nominally healthy, though immune exposures that went unrecorded were likely present. The donor tested CMV seropositive and was one of the 289 seropositive cohort members. Every donor gave a peripheral blood sample, and the peripheral blood mononuclear cells from that sample were used for TCR beta sequencing. Genomic DNA extraction from the blood cell samples was performed with the Qiagen DNeasy Blood Extraction Kit. The method was the immunoSEQ multiplex PCR assay. A mixture of 60 forward primers for TCR Vbeta segments and 13 reverse primers for TCR Jbeta segments was used in the multiplex PCR. Amplification of the CDR3 region of rearranged TCR beta genes was performed with a multiplex PCR assay on genomic DNA. The amplified TCR beta libraries were sequenced on the Illumina HiSeq System as 87-base-pair reads. The authors processed their data as follows. A later analysis counted some 74 million unique TCR beta chains across the 640 or so repertoires, and around 9.9 million of these chains were shared by at least two donors. Raw reads were error-corrected and collapsed into unique sequences by a nearest-neighbor algorithm in which closely related sequences were merged to remove PCR and sequencing errors. V, D and J gene segments were assigned by aligning CDR3 sequences to IMGT reference sequences. Each retained sequence needed at least a six-nucleotide match to both a V gene segment and a J gene segment. A rearrangement counted as productive if the CDR3 had no stop codons and remained in frame with V and J, and every other rearrangement counted as non-productive. Following IMGT convention, CDR3 was defined as the stretch from the second conserved V-encoded cysteine to the conserved J-encoded phenylalanine. The earlier analysis of 587 of the donors excluded any sequence lacking an unambiguous match to a single V gene segment. An earlier analysis of around 600 of the donors classified V segments as functional when productive rearrangements were above 56.7% and as segregating when the standard deviation between donors was above 5%. A statistical classification framework was built for diagnosing cytomegalovirus status from the catalog of TCR beta chain sequences. In a later analysis, TCR nucleotide sequences were compared against IMGT/GENE-DB human TR gene sequences so that V and J genes could be assigned. The TCRdist pipeline was used in a later analysis to assign CDR3 sequences and most-parsimonious VDJ recombination scenarios. A later analysis defined each TCR beta chain by its CDR3 amino acid sequence plus V-gene family, and excluded reads lacking a unique V-gene family. In a later analysis, around 600 highly shared, low-generation-probability nucleotide sequences were removed to address suspected cross-contamination and a sequencing artifact. In a later analysis, a clonal expansion index for each public chain was calculated from normalized within-repertoire ranks of inferred template counts. In a later analysis, generation probabilities were computed using a VDJ recombination model fitted to out-of-frame rearrangements, and the results were checked against IGoR. A later analysis scored TCR-TCR, TCR-HLA and TCR-CMV co-occurrence with hypergeometric tests, applying a repertoire-size bias correction to TCR pairs. A later analysis estimated false discovery rates by permuting HLA or CMV assignments 20 times. A later analysis grouped co-occurring TCRs with DBSCAN, adding TCRdist sequence similarity when clustering within HLA-allele-positive subsets. Co-occurrence clustering excluded repertoires with fewer than 30,000 or more than 120,000 public chains, plus five with anomalous nucleotide sharing. TCRdb limited this immuneACCESS table to in-frame rearrangements with V and J called. A share of clones is missing; checked studies link under half to unresolved V genes, and the rest is unexplained. For V, J and clone size, that table is used; D and trimming come from the DNA. This sample gives approximately 160,000 clones in total; roughly four fifths of them show up just once. Of the sample, about 4% falls within the top ten clones.

Based on the germline V gene (reference sequence), the CDR1 and CDR2 sequences are LNHDA and SQIVND. The junction carries 12 bases between V and J, which are trimmed by 3 bases and 0 bases respectively. The CDR3 goes from the cysteine to the phenylalanine over 16 residues. Of the read, only the CDR3 DNA is kept; its 48 bases are in frame from base 1. The chain employs TRBV19 and TRBJ1-3; the D gene is perhaps TRBD1, from 5 matching bases. The TCR sequence derives from a man over 45 in good health and CMV-seropositive. The material sequenced was PBMCs. The sequenced DNA: TGTGCCAGTAGTATCCCGGGACTGATCTCTGGAAACACCATATATTTT. Translated, it gives CASSIPGLISGNTIYF.